Listed below are T cell receptor beta chains from one sample, sequenced in a study of blood T cells in healthy people across ages. TCRdb redid the calling of the 5' RACE reads with MiXCR, one entry per CDR3 protein. The table shows about 1.1 million distinct CDR3 sequences, with less than 45% occurring only once. The material sequenced was blood. The receptors were sampled from a young man in good health. The CDR3 runs from the conserved cysteine through the conserved F or W. D genes are given only for firm matches. Clone size, where shown, is once, few, many, or a class for clones that have expanded.

v_call	d_call	j_call	cdr3_length	clone_size	cdr3_aa	cdr3_nt
TRBV2	TRBD1	TRBJ2-4	16	NA	CACWQDRGIPKNIQYF	TGTGCCTGCTGGCAGGACAGGGGGATTCCCAAAAACATTCAGTACTTC
TRBV20-1	NA	TRBJ1-2	13	NA	CSAREEQGLGYTF	TGCAGTGCTAGAGAAGAACAGGGTTTGGGCTACACCTTC
TRBV12-3/TRBV12-4	NA	TRBJ2-3	12	NA	CASTSGGDTQYF	TGTGCCAGCACCTCTGGAGGGGATACGCAGTATTTT
TRBV28	NA	TRBJ2-2	16	NA	CASAIMSGADTGELFF	TGTGCCAGCGCCATAATGTCGGGGGCCGACACCGGGGAGCTGTTTTTT
TRBV5-1	NA	TRBJ1-4	16	NA	CASSNGDRATNEKLFF	TGCGCCAGCAGCAATGGCGACCGTGCAACTAATGAAAAACTGTTTTTT
TRBV5-1	NA	TRBJ1-1	16	NA	CASSLFPGTENTEAFF	TGCGCCAGCAGCTTGTTTCCCGGGACGGAAAACACTGAAGCTTTCTTT
TRBV5-1	TRBD1	TRBJ1-3	17	NA	CASSPGQALNSGNTIYF	TGCGCCAGCAGCCCGGGACAGGCCCTTAACTCTGGAAACACCATATATTTT
TRBV7-9	NA	TRBJ2-7	15	few	CASSLGRAESYEQYF	TGTGCCAGCAGCTTAGGGCGGGCGGAATCCTACGAGCAGTACTTC
TRBV7-2	NA	TRBJ1-2	15	NA	CASSLSRGGTNGYTF	TGTGCCAGCAGCTTAAGTAGGGGGGGTACCAATGGCTACACCTTC
TRBV12-3/TRBV12-4	TRBD2	TRBJ2-1	15	NA	CASSFGLAGAGEQFF	TGTGCCAGCAGTTTCGGGCTAGCGGGGGCAGGGGAGCAGTTCTTC
TRBV27	NA	TRBJ1-1	14	few	CASSPDRIGTEAFF	TGTGCCAGCAGCCCCGACAGAATCGGCACTGAAGCTTTCTTT
TRBV6-5	NA	TRBJ1-2	15	few	CASSYSRGGNYGYTF	TGTGCCAGCAGTTACTCCCGAGGGGGGAACTATGGCTACACCTTC
TRBV5-6	NA	TRBJ1-2	15	NA	CASSLDPGSGYGYTF	TGTGCCAGCAGCTTGGATCCAGGGTCGGGCTATGGCTACACCTTC
TRBV20-1	TRBD2	TRBJ2-4	12	few	CSARTSGDIQYF	TGCAGTGCTAGGACTAGCGGGGACATTCAGTACTTC
TRBV7-6	NA	TRBJ1-5	14	NA	CASSLEAAGQPQHF	TGTGCCAGCAGCTTAGAGGCAGCCGGTCAGCCCCAGCATTTT
TRBV5-6	TRBD1	TRBJ1-4	15	NA	CASSLRDRGHEKLFF	TGTGCCAGCAGCCTTCGGGACAGGGGGCATGAAAAACTGTTTTTT
TRBV4-3	NA	TRBJ1-4	13	few	CASSLLGGEKLFF	TGCGCCAGCAGCCTCTTAGGTGGGGAAAAACTGTTTTTT
TRBV5-1	NA	TRBJ1-1	17	NA	CASSPGPSGFEGTEAFF	TGCGCCAGCAGCCCAGGACCCTCGGGGTTCGAGGGCACTGAAGCTTTCTTT
TRBV12-3/TRBV12-4	TRBD1	TRBJ2-5	14	NA	CASSRNRGIETQYF	TGTGCCAGCAGTCGCAACAGGGGGATCGAGACCCAGTACTTC
TRBV10-3	NA	TRBJ2-5	13	few	CAISGQGGETQYF	TGTGCCATCAGTGGACAGGGAGGGGAGACCCAGTACTTC
TRBV27	NA	TRBJ1-1	13	NA	CASSFAVRSEAFF	TGTGCCAGCAGTTTCGCGGTTAGGAGTGAAGCTTTCTTT
TRBV7-8	NA	TRBJ2-7	14	NA	CASSLVRRGYEQYF	TGTGCCAGCAGCTTAGTGCGTAGGGGGTACGAGCAGTACTTC
TRBV6-2/TRBV6-3	NA	TRBJ2-7	14	NA	CASSYYGFSYEQYF	TGTGCCAGCAGTTACTACGGATTCTCCTACGAGCAGTACTTC
TRBV5-5	NA	TRBJ1-1	13	NA	CASSLGGQPEAFF	TGTGCCAGCAGCTTGGGGGGCCAGCCTGAAGCTTTCTTT
TRBV5-1	TRBD2	TRBJ2-7	16	NA	CASSLASGGAQEAQYF	TGCGCCAGCAGCTTGGCGAGCGGGGGGGCTCAAGAGGCCCAGTACTTC
TRBV6-5	NA	TRBJ1-5	13	many	CASSQGGRSTQHF	TGTGCCAGCAGCCAAGGAGGCCGCTCGACCCAGCATTTT
TRBV20-1	NA	TRBJ1-6	16	NA	CSAKRRVSSYNSPLHF	TGCAGTGCAAAGAGGAGAGTCAGCTCCTATAATTCACCCCTCCACTTT
TRBV9	TRBD1	TRBJ1-2	17	few	CASSLGTGGRISYGYTF	TGTGCCAGCAGCTTAGGGACAGGGGGCAGGATTAGCTATGGCTACACCTTC
TRBV4-1	TRBD2	TRBJ2-3	15	few	CASSQSGVLTDTQYF	TGCGCCAGCAGCCAGAGCGGGGTGCTTACAGATACGCAGTATTTT